This T cell receptor beta chain appears in the sequencing data of a study of post-analysis software for immune sequencing data. Findings of the study overall: Controls showed lower frequencies than patients for four to six TRBV segments, and TRBV5-6, TRBV5-1 and TRBV20-1 were among these. Controls had significantly higher normalized Chao1 diversity than multiple sclerosis patients.

Researchers reported that TCR beta cDNA libraries carried unique molecular identifiers. TCRdb called the PCR reads again in MiXCR, with one record for every CDR3 protein. The table lists fewer than 850,000 distinct CDR3 sequences, 46% of them singletons, with around 4.7% in the top ten. V was clipped by 0 bases and J by 6 bases, with 17 bases between them. The CDR3 covers 17 residues. Germline CDR1 LGHDT, CDR2 YNNKEL (reference sequence). Points on this clonotype: Its antigen remains unidentified.

The sequence was obtained from a girl aged 10-17 years with multiple sclerosis. Sequenced sample: blood. The chain has TRBV3-1 and TRBJ2-2; no firm D call. In nucleotides, the CDR3 is TGTGCCAGCAGCCAAGAGCCCGGGCGGCGAGTCGCCGGGGAGCTGTTTTTT. This sequence encodes CASSQEPGRRVAGELFF.